The present TCR beta chain was sequenced within a study of T-cell reconstitution after alpha-beta-depleted transplantation in children. This clonotype was counted many times. Unique molecular identifiers were used to barcode this TCRbeta library. TCRdb re-called the PCR reads with MiXCR, one entry per CDR3 protein. The table lists a few hundred thousand distinct CDR3 sequences, over 9% of them singletons, with more than 2% in the top ten. This CDR3 is built from 16 residues. The germline CDR1 and CDR2 sequences are LGHNA and YNFKEQ. V lost 4 bases and J lost 2; bases outside the gene matches: 10. The sequence was obtained from a human donor who donated a stem cell graft to a child with acute lymphoblastic leukemia. Sequenced material: PBMCs from the stem cell graft donor, taken from the stem cell graft. The chain carries TRBV4-2 and TRBJ1-2, with TRBD1 matching 7 bases. The CDR3 DNA follows: TGTGCCAGCAGCCGAAGGACAGGCCCCGGCAACTATGGCTACACCTTC. Residues: CASSRRTGPGNYGYTF.